Listed here are 18 T cell receptor beta chains from one sample, sequenced in a study of blood T cells in healthy people across ages. The use of a sample-barcoded 5' primer and a J-beta primer mix characterized a second PCR of about 6 to 11 cycles. TCRdb re-called the 5' RACE reads with MiXCR, one entry per CDR3 protein. The sample consists of about 1.7 million distinct CDR3 sequences, 28% of them appearing once. Material: blood. Every receptor here comes from a young woman in good health.

Of note for this clonotype: This may arise from a read error, as a much more abundant clone is one base away. The gene calls are TRBV20-1 and TRBJ2-7; unclear D gene. Judging by the DNA end, TRBJ2-5 fits better; the J call may be wrong. The CDR3 loop spans 14 amino acids. Germline lookup yields CDR1 DFQATT and CDR2 SNEGSKA (reference sequence). Here the CDR3 reads CSARDSLAQETQYF. The CDR3 bases are TGCAGTGCTAGAGATTCTTTGGCCCAAGAGACCCAGTACTTC.

The chain has TRBV18 and TRBJ1-4; TRBD1 aligns across 7 bases. Per the germline V gene, CDR1 is KGHSH and CDR2 is LQKENI. V gave up 1 base and J gave up 4 bases; unmatched junction bases: 0. This CDR3 comprises 14 residues. CDR3 in DNA: TGTGCCAGCTCACCACGACAGGGTAATGAAAAACTGTTTTTT. Its translation: CASSPRQGNEKLFF.

A note on this clonotype: The junction shows a germline mismatch at one end, possibly a read error. The chain employs TRBV7-9 and TRBJ1-1, with D maybe TRBD1 (6 bases). The CDR3 runs 18 residues. Germline CDR1 is SEHNR and CDR2 is FQNEAQ (reference sequence). CDR3 sequence reads: CAISRGGVGAPRNTEAFF. In DNA, the CDR3 is TGTGCCATCAGCCGAGGGGGGGTAGGGGCCCCTAGGAACACTGAAGCTTTCTTT.

V gene TRBV29-1 combines with J gene TRBJ2-3; D is possibly TRBD2 (6 bases). The CDR3 consists of 14 residues. Germline V gene sequence: CDR1 SQVTM, CDR2 ANQGSEA. The ends were cut back, 6 bases at V and 1 base at J, with 14 bases in the middle. The CDR3 DNA reads as TGCAGCGTGTCCCGCGGGACGGGCACAGATACGCAGTATTTT. Protein product: CSVSRGTGTDTQYF.

This clonotype was recorded many times. A much larger clone differs by one base, so this may be a read error. The chain employs TRBV12-5 and TRBJ2-5; TRBD1 is a possible D gene (6 bases). Per germline, CDR1 LGHNT and CDR2 FRNRAP. The CDR3 is 13 amino acids. CDR3 nucleotide sequence: TGTGCTAGGGGTTACGGACAGTCGGAGACCCAGTACTTC. This sequence encodes CARGYGQSETQYF.

This clonotype was recorded at least ten times. This chain connects TRBV10-3 to TRBJ2-1; TRBD2 aligns across 11 bases. The junction had 4 bases not matched to a gene; V was cut back by 0 bases and J by 6 bases. Germline values: CDR1 ENHRY, CDR2 SYGVKD. The CDR3 covers 16 residues. CDR3 sequence: CAISESLAGGRNEQFF. CDR3 bases: TGTGCCATCAGTGAGTCGTTAGCGGGGGGGCGCAATGAGCAGTTCTTC.

Comment on this clonotype: Only one base separates this from a far larger clonotype, so it likely reflects a read error. The chain is built from TRBV12-3 or TRBV12-4 and TRBJ2-3; 8 bases agree with TRBD2. The CDR3 runs to 14 residues. The CDR3 DNA is TGTGCCTGCAGTTCGACTAGCGGCACAGATACGCAGTATTTT. This codes for CACSSTSGTDTQYF.

This clonotype has more than one count but fewer than ten. V is TRBV3-1 and J is TRBJ1-6; D gene uncertain. The CDR3 has 16 amino acids. Trimming left V 1 base short and J 10 bases short, with 17 bases between. Germline V gene lookup returns CDR1 LGHDT and CDR2 YNNKEL (reference sequence). Here the CDR3 DNA reads TGTGCCAGCAGCCAAGTGGTGTCCAGCCTGGGATCACCCCTCCACTTT. It encodes CASSQVVSSLGSPLHF.

This clonotype was seen ten or more times. CDR3 sequence reads: CASSLETTHAYEQYF. CDR3 DNA: TGCGCCAGCAGCTTGGAAACTACCCATGCCTACGAGCAGTACTTC. This sequence joins TRBV5-1 and TRBJ2-7, with D hard to call. V lost 0 bases and J lost 2, with 12 bases in between. Germline CDR1 SGHRS, CDR2 YFSETQ. CDR3 length: 15 amino acids.

The table lists this clonotype with a few counts. V is TRBV2 and J is TRBJ1-2; 7 bases map to TRBD1. The CDR3 runs 15 residues. Germline loops: CDR1 SNHLY, CDR2 FYNNEI. V trimming: 2 bases; J trimming: 4 bases; junction bases outside the gene matches: 7. The CDR3 reads CASSELRQGLYGYTF. Here the CDR3 DNA reads TGTGCCAGCAGTGAATTGAGACAGGGACTCTATGGCTACACCTTC.

The chain recombines TRBV14 with TRBJ1-5; D not resolved. The CDR3 loop spans 13 amino acids. Germline CDR1 reads SGHDN; CDR2 reads FVKESK. V was trimmed by 1 base and J by 6 bases, leaving 7 bases between them. CDR3 coding DNA: TGTGCCAGCAGCCAAGGTTACGGTCAGCCCCAGCATTTT. Its translation: CASSQGYGQPQHF.

As for this clonotype: Mismatch with germline at one junction end may stem from a read error. The chain is built from TRBV3-1 and TRBJ2-7, with D possibly being TRBD2 (5 bases). Germline CDR1 reads LGHDT; CDR2 reads YNNKEL (reference sequence). The CDR3 is made up of 12 amino acids. The CDR3 protein is CAGSTKRDEQYF. CDR3 DNA sequence: TGTGCCGGCAGCACAAAGAGGGACGAGCAGTACTTC.

The chain has TRBV7-2 and TRBJ2-4, with 8 bases that match TRBD1. The tail of the sequence fits TRBJ2-7 better, so the J call may be wrong. This CDR3 comprises 14 residues. CDR1 and CDR2 (germline): SGHTA, FQGNSA. The CDR3 region is CASSADRARSEQYF. CDR3 DNA sequence: TGTGCCAGCAGCGCGGACAGGGCAAGAAGCGAGCAGTACTTC.

In regard to this clonotype: It may be a read error: a sequence one base away is much more abundant. The chain couples TRBV27 to TRBJ2-7; TRBD1 aligns across 9 bases. CDR1 is MNHEY and CDR2 is SMNVEV in the germline V gene (reference sequence). The CDR3 has 13 residues. For the CDR3, the DNA is TGTGCCAGCTCGGGACAGGGTTACTACGGGCAGTACTTC. Amino acids: CASSGQGYYGQYF.

The genes are TRBV2 and TRBJ2-1, with D uncertain. Per the germline V gene, CDR1 is SNHLY and CDR2 is FYNNEI. The CDR3 has 15 residues. V lost 8 bases and J 0 bases, leaving 14 bases between the germline ends. The chain's CDR3 is CASRTDASSYNEQFF. CDR3 DNA: TGTGCCAGCCGTACCGACGCCAGCTCCTACAATGAGCAGTTCTTC.

The rearrangement uses TRBV2 and TRBJ2-7, with 10 bases matching TRBD2. There are 13 residues in the CDR3. Trimming cost V 4 bases and J 8 bases; bases outside gene matches: 5. Germline V gene sequence: CDR1 SNHLY, CDR2 FYNNEI. The CDR3 nucleotides read TGTGCCAGCAGTGTTCTAGCGGGAGACAAGCAGTACTTC. Its protein product is CASSVLAGDKQYF. Looking up the rest from reference TRBV2 and TRBJ2-7 gives the full variable domain: EPEVTQTPSHQVTQMGQEVILRCVPISNHLYFYWYRQILGQKVEFLVSFYNNEISEKSEIFDDQFSVERPDGSNFTLKIRSTKLEDSAMYFCASSVLAGDKQYFGPGTRLTVT.

This rearrangement joins TRBV19 to TRBJ1-1; TRBD1 agrees at 7 bases. The CDR3 has 15 residues. Trimming cost V 7 bases and J 0 bases; bases outside gene matches: 8. Germline assignment: CDR1 LNHDA and CDR2 SQIVND (reference sequence). This chain's CDR3 is CASTARQGMNTEAFF. In DNA, the CDR3 is TGTGCCAGTACCGCAAGACAGGGAATGAACACTGAAGCTTTCTTT.

The V gene is TRBV5-1, the J gene TRBJ2-1, with D perhaps matching TRBD2 (6 bases). This CDR3 contains 15 residues. V was clipped by 5 bases and J by 4 bases, with 16 bases between them. Germline CDR1 reads SGHRS; CDR2 reads YFSETQ. CDR3 nucleotides: TGCGCCAGCAGTGGGGGGAGAGGGGTATACAATGAGCAGTTCTTC. Its protein is CASSGGRGVYNEQFF.